This TCR beta chain was found in a study of T cell responses to AZD1222 COVID-19 vaccine. Study background: Combined were second doses at about 4 or about 12 weeks. The study, taken as a whole, reports: Compared with day 0, the breadth and depth of the Spike-specific TCR repertoire rose significantly after two doses of AZD1222. AZD1222 recipients seropositive at baseline numbered only six.

Only in-frame clones appear in the TCRdb table, and some are missing; sequencing was by immunoSEQ multiplex PCR. The sample carries more than 95,000 clones, around 91% recorded once. On this clone: Its antigen is not known.

This specimen consisted of peripheral blood, obtained on day 0 of AZD1222 vaccination. This receptor was obtained from an adult in good health.

The CDR3 region has the DNA TGTGCCACCAGTGATTTGCGCCCGGGGGGGGAGACCCAGTACTTC. Translated, it gives CATSDLRPGGETQYF. The V and J genes are TRBV24-1 and TRBJ2-5, with 8 bases lining up with TRBD2. V gave up 0 bases and J gave up 5 bases; unmatched junction bases: 4. The germline CDR1 and CDR2 sequences are KGHDR and SFDVKD. This CDR3 has 15 amino acids.